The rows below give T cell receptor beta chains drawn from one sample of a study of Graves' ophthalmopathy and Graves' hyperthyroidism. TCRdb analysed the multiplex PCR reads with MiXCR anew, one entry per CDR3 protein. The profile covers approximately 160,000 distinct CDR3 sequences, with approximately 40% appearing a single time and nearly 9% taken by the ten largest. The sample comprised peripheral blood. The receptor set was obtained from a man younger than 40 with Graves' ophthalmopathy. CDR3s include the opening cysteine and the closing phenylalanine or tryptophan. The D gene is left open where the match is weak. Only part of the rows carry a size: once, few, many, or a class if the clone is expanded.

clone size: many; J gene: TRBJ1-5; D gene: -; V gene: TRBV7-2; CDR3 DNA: TGTGCCAGCAGCTTAGGCGACAGGTGGGGCAATCAGCCCCAGCATTTT; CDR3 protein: CASSLGDRWGNQPQHF
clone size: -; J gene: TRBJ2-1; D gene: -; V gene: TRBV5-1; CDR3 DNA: TGCGCCAGCAGCTTGACGGGCACCCACAATGAGCAGTTCTTC; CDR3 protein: CASSLTGTHNEQFF
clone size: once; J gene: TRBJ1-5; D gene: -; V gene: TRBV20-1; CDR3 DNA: TGCAGTGCTAGTCCTAATAGCAATCAGCCCCAGCATTTT; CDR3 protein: CSASPNSNQPQHF
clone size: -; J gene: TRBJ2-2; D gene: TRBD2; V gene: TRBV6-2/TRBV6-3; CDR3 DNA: TGTGCCACCAGTGATTTGGGGACTAGCGGGATGGGCGGGGAGCTGTTTTTT; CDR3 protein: CATSDLGTSGMGGELFF
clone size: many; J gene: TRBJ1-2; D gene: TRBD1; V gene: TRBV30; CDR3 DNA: TGTGCCTGGATGCGGACAGGGGGGAACTATGGCTACACCTTC; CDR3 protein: CAWMRTGGNYGYTF
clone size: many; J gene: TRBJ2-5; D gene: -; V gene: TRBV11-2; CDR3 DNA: TGTGCCAGCAGCCCGGGACTTAAAGAGACCCAGTACTTC; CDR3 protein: CASSPGLKETQYF
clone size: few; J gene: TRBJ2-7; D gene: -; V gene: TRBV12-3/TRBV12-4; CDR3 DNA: TGTGCCAGCACCGATTGGGACACCCTCTACTCCGAGCAGTACTTC; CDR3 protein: CASTDWDTLYSEQYF
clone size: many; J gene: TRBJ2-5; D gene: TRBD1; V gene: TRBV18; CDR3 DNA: TGTGCCAGCTCACCAAGGACAGGGACTGGGTTGGAGACCCAGTACTTC; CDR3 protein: CASSPRTGTGLETQYF
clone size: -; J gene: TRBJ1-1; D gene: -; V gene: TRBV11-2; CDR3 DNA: TGTGCCAGCAGCTTTGGACCGGGGACTGAAGCTTTCTTT; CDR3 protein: CASSFGPGTEAFF
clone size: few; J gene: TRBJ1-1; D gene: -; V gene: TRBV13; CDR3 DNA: TGTGCCAGCAGCTTATGGGCAGTACCGAACACTGAAGCTTTCTTT; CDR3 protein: CASSLWAVPNTEAFF